The 4 T cell receptor beta chains in this list originate from one sample, sequenced in a study of identical twins. TCRdb recomputed calls from the 5' RACE reads with MiXCR, one row per CDR3 protein. This sample has about 280,000 distinct CDR3 sequences, with more than 6.5% found just once. These data were also filed under a second study, of yellow fever vaccine responses in identical twins.

Sequenced sample: memory (CD45RO+) T cells sorted from blood. These receptors came from a woman aged 18-30 years in good health.

Many counts were recorded for this clonotype. This chain joins TRBV24-1 and TRBJ2-3; D remains ambiguous. Germline V gives CDR1 KGHDR, CDR2 SFDVKD. CDR3 length: 14 amino acids. With 3 bases removed from V and 1 base from J, the gap between germline ends came to 7 bases. The CDR3 coding sequence is TGTGCCACCAGTGATGAGACCGGCACAGATACGCAGTATTTT. Protein: CATSDETGTDTQYF.

This clonotype was recorded a few times. This chain connects TRBV2 to TRBJ2-1, with 9 bases lining up with TRBD1. The CDR3 length is 13 residues. V trimming: 6 bases; J trimming: 7 bases; junction bases outside the gene matches: 4. Germline V lookup: CDR1 SNHLY, CDR2 FYNNEI. The CDR3 spells CASRGTGRNEQFF. The CDR3 nucleotides are TGTGCCAGCAGGGGGACAGGGAGGAATGAGCAGTTCTTC.

This clonotype turned up a few times. V is TRBV6-1 and J is TRBJ1-5; D gene uncertain. From germline, CDR1 is MNHNS and CDR2 SASEGT. The CDR3 sequence is 14 residues long. V was clipped by 4 bases and J by 0 bases, with 7 bases between them. The CDR3 is CASSGRDSNQPQHF. CDR3 nucleotides: TGTGCCAGCAGTGGTCGTGATAGCAATCAGCCCCAGCATTTT.

Only a few counts were recorded for this clonotype. V usage is TRBV11-2 and J usage is TRBJ2-5; no clear D. The CDR3 consists of 14 residues. V shed 3 bases and J shed 4 bases, with 12 bases lying between them. Germline loops: CDR1 SGHAT, CDR2 FQNNGV. The CDR3 nucleotides read TGTGCCAGCAGCTTTCCCCCCAAGGGAGAGACCCAGTACTTC. It specifies CASSFPPKGETQYF. The entire variable domain, with the rest obtained from reference TRBV11-2 and TRBJ2-5, is as follows: EAGVAQSPRYKIIEKRQSVAFWCNPISGHATLYWYQQILGQGPKLLIQFQNNGVVDDSQLPKDRFSAERLKGVDSTLKIQPAKLEDSAVYLCASSFPPKGETQYFGPGTRLLVL.